This TCR beta chain was found in a study of T cell responses to AZD1222 COVID-19 vaccine. Assay: immunoSEQ multiplex PCR; the TCRdb copy retains only in-frame clones and omits some. Of about 130,000 clones listed, roughly 82% are singletons. This clone occurred once. The V end was cut by 7 bases, the J end by 0 bases, with 17 bases between. Germline V lookup: CDR1 SGHRS, CDR2 YFSETQ. The CDR3 length is 15 residues. The receptor was isolated from an adult in good health. The chain recombines TRBV5-1 with TRBJ2-7, with D possibly called TRBD1 or TRBD2 (5 bases each). Here the sequenced sample was peripheral blood, taken on day 0 of AZD1222 vaccination. CDR3 nucleotides: TGCGCCAGCGGGGGATGGGGACCCCACTCCTACGAGCAGTACTTC. Protein sequence: CASGGWGPHSYEQYF.